This passage covers 29 T cell receptor beta chains from one sample sequenced in a study of PD-1 blockade in mismatch repair-deficient tumors. Generated by immunoSEQ multiplex PCR, the TCRdb table keeps only in-frame clones and is missing some. The sample lists under 25,000 clones, more than 65% occurring once. Specimen: PBMCs, collected 52 weeks after starting pembrolizumab. The receptor source for this set is an adult with mismatch repair-deficient cancer.

J is TRBJ1-5 and V is TRBV28; D might be TRBD1 (5 bases). The CDR3 is 16 residues long. The germline CDR1 and CDR2 sequences are MDHEN and SYDVKM. The germline V and J ends were trimmed by 3 bases and 2 bases, with 14 bases remaining between them. In DNA form, the CDR3 reads TGTGCCAGCAGTTTTATTTTAAAAGGGGGCAATCAGCCCCAGCATTTT. It encodes CASSFILKGGNQPQHF.

The chain couples TRBV6-5 to TRBJ1-2; possible D gene TRBD1, 5 bases. The V end was cut by 4 bases, the J end by 6 bases, with 18 bases between. This CDR3 is 15 amino acids long. CDR1 and CDR2 (germline): MNHEY, SVGAGI. The CDR3 here is CASSSGGAGTDGYTF. CDR3 in DNA: TGTGCCAGCAGTTCCGGAGGGGCGGGGACGGATGGCTACACCTTC.

V and J are TRBV5-1 and TRBJ2-2; 7 bases are a match to TRBD2. The CDR3 totals 14 residues. Germline V CDR1 and CDR2: SGHRS, YFSETQ. V gave up 0 bases and J gave up 6 bases; unmatched junction bases: 2. CDR3 in DNA: TGCGCCAGCAGCTTGGCGGGGGGTTCCGGGGAGCTGTTTTTT. Protein sequence: CASSLAGGSGELFF.

The chain employs TRBV28 and TRBJ2-5, with TRBD1 matching over 11 bases. Trimming cost V 8 bases and J 2 bases; bases outside gene matches: 4. Germline CDR1 and CDR2: MDHEN and SYDVKM. The CDR3 is made up of 14 amino acids. CDR3 amino acids: CASGTGGDQETQYF. Here the CDR3 DNA reads TGTGCCAGCGGGACAGGGGGGGATCAAGAGACCCAGTACTTC.

The rearrangement joins TRBV11-1 to TRBJ1-1; 11 bases are shared with TRBD1. The CDR3 has 19 amino acids. CDR1 and CDR2 from the germline V gene are SGHAT and FQDESV (reference sequence). The junction had 9 bases not matched to a gene; V was cut back by 0 bases and J by 0 bases. CDR3 residues: CASSLAEDRGRRLNTEAFF. CDR3 DNA: TGTGCCAGCAGCTTAGCCGAGGACAGGGGGCGCAGATTGAACACTGAAGCTTTCTTT.

The chain uses TRBV2 and TRBJ2-3, with 11 bases fitting TRBD2. Germline CDR1 SNHLY, CDR2 FYNNEI. The CDR3 is 15 residues long. Trimming removed 4 bases from V and 2 bases from J; junction bases left unmatched: 2. CDR3 sequence (DNA): TGTGCCAGCAGTGGACTAGCGGGGACCACAGATACGCAGTATTTT. Its translation is CASSGLAGTTDTQYF. The full variable domain, completed using reference TRBV2 and TRBJ2-3, is EPEVTQTPSHQVTQMGQEVILRCVPISNHLYFYWYRQILGQKVEFLVSFYNNEISEKSEIFDDQFSVERPDGSNFTLKIRSTKLEDSAMYFCASSGLAGTTDTQYFGPGTRLTVL.

This chain joins TRBV25-1 and TRBJ2-5, with TRBD2 as a possible D gene (5 bases). The V and J ends lost 4 bases and 5 bases respectively, with 8 bases between them. Germline values: CDR1 MGHDK, CDR2 SYGVNS. CDR3 size: 12 residues. CDR3 amino acids: CASSAGMETQYF. In nucleotides, the CDR3 is TGTGCCAGCAGTGCCGGGATGGAGACCCAGTACTTC.

The rearrangement links TRBV27 to TRBJ1-5; TRBD1 matches 8 bases. Per the germline V gene, CDR1 is MNHEY and CDR2 is SMNVEV (reference sequence). J lost 2 bases, V lost 7 bases, and 4 bases had no gene match. The CDR3 sequence is 14 residues long. The CDR3 region is CASTQTGGNQPQHF. The DNA of the CDR3 is TGTGCCAGCACCCAGACAGGGGGCAATCAGCCCCAGCATTTT.

The CDR3 sequence: CASSKGSWRRGTGELFF. DNA of the CDR3: TGTGCCAGCAGCAAAGGAAGCTGGAGGAGGGGCACCGGGGAGCTGTTTTTT. V usage is TRBV21-1 and J usage is TRBJ2-2; TRBD2 is the table's D call, not checked against the DNA. TRBV21-1 is a recognized pseudogene. The CDR3 is 17 amino acids.

V gene TRBV7-2 combines with J gene TRBJ2-2, with 10 bases lining up with TRBD2. V shed 6 bases and J 2 bases; nucleotides not matched to a gene: 3. This CDR3 has 15 residues. Per the germline V gene, CDR1 is SGHTA and CDR2 is FQGNSA. The CDR3 here is CASSRLAGNTGELFF. As DNA, the CDR3 is TGTGCCAGCAGTCGACTAGCGGGTAACACCGGGGAGCTGTTTTTT.

The J gene is TRBJ1-4, the V gene TRBV5-1; 7 bases line up with TRBD1. Looked up from germline, CDR1 is SGHRS and CDR2 is YFSETQ. V trimming: 2 bases; J trimming: 0 bases; junction bases outside the gene matches: 4. The CDR3 sequence is 16 residues long. CDR3 loop: CASSLLDRPTNEKLFF. In DNA form, the CDR3 reads TGCGCCAGCAGCTTATTGGACAGGCCAACTAATGAAAAACTGTTTTTT.

The rearrangement links TRBV4-1 to TRBJ2-1; 7 bases fit TRBD2. Germline V gene lookup returns CDR1 MGHRA and CDR2 YSYEKL. CDR3 size: 16 residues. Germline trimming cut 3 bases from V and 7 bases from J; bases unmatched to any gene: 12. The CDR3 coding sequence is TGCGCCAGCAGCCATCCTACTTTGCGGGAGAGGAATGAGCAGTTCTTC. Protein: CASSHPTLRERNEQFF.

This sequence joins TRBV5-1 and TRBJ2-5; D is possibly TRBD1 (5 bases). The germline CDR1 and CDR2 sequences are SGHRS and YFSETQ. The CDR3 loop spans 11 amino acids. Trimming removed 4 bases at V and 5 bases at J, with 6 bases between. CDR3 nucleotides: TGCGCCAGCAGCAAGGGGGAGACCCAGTACTTC. Its protein product is CASSKGETQYF.

V gene TRBV29-1 combines with J gene TRBJ2-2, with D possibly TRBD2 on 6 matching bases. CDR1 and CDR2 from the germline V gene are SQVTM and ANQGSEA. The V end was cut by 7 bases, the J end by 4 bases, with 7 bases between. CDR3 length equals 11 residues. This chain's CDR3 is CSGGGTGELFF. In DNA, the CDR3 is TGCAGCGGGGGAGGCACCGGGGAGCTGTTTTTT.

J is TRBJ2-7 and V is TRBV7-8; possibly TRBD2 for D (6 bases). The CDR3 contains 14 residues. The germline CDR1 and CDR2 sequences are SGHVS and FQNEAQ. V gave up 7 bases and J gave up 4 bases, with 17 bases separating them. The CDR3 DNA reads TGTGCCAGCACCACGGCCCAGGCGGGATACGAGCAGTACTTC. This codes for CASTTAQAGYEQYF.

J is TRBJ2-3 and V is TRBV7-3, with 7 bases fitting TRBD2. The J segment lost 2 bases and the V segment lost 5 bases, leaving 4 bases of the junction unmatched. The CDR3 consists of 14 residues. Looked up from germline, CDR1 is SGHTA and CDR2 is FQGTGA. CDR3 loop: CASSQRDPTDTQYF. CDR3 coding DNA: TGTGCCAGCAGCCAGCGGGATCCCACAGATACGCAGTATTTT. The complete variable domain, with remaining parts taken from reference TRBV7-3 and TRBJ2-3, reads GAGVSQTPSNKVTEKGKYVELRCDPISGHTALYWYRQSLGQGPEFLIYFQGTGAADDSGLPNDRFFAVRPEGSVSTLKIQRTERGDSAVYLCASSQRDPTDTQYFGPGTRLTVL.

The DNA for the CDR3 is TGCGCCAGCAGCCGCGGGACTGACTCCTACGAGCAGTACTTC. It encodes CASSRGTDSYEQYF. The chain links TRBV5-1 to TRBJ2-7; TRBD2 is a possible D gene (6 bases). The CDR3 length is 14 residues. V lost 4 bases to trimming and J lost 0 bases, with 11 bases between them. The germline V gene has CDR1 SGHRS and CDR2 YFSETQ.

The rearrangement links TRBV2 to TRBJ1-2, with 8 bases lining up with TRBD1. This CDR3 contains 12 residues. Germline V gene data show CDR1 as SNHLY and CDR2 as FYNNEI. Trimming at V came to 6 bases and at J to 8 bases, leaving 5 bases not matched to a gene. CDR3 region: CASRMTGEGYTF. CDR3 DNA: TGTGCCAGCAGAATGACAGGGGAAGGCTACACCTTC. The variable domain in full, with the rest retrieved from reference TRBV2 and TRBJ1-2, is EPEVTQTPSHQVTQMGQEVILRCVPISNHLYFYWYRQILGQKVEFLVSFYNNEISEKSEIFDDQFSVERPDGSNFTLKIRSTKLEDSAMYFCASRMTGEGYTFGSGTRLTVV.

The V gene is TRBV7-9, the J gene TRBJ2-3; weak D call: TRBD1 (6 bases). V lost 5 bases and J 2 bases, leaving 14 bases between the germline ends. CDR3 length equals 15 residues. The V gene's germline CDR1 is SEHNR and CDR2 FQNEAQ (reference sequence). The CDR3, as DNA: TGTGCCAGCAGCCGATCCGGACAGTTCACAGATACGCAGTATTTT. Translation gives CASSRSGQFTDTQYF.

This clone was recorded a few times. V and J are TRBV5-1 and TRBJ2-7, with D unresolved. Trimming left V 4 bases short and J 3 bases short, with 11 bases between. This CDR3 contains 13 residues. Germline V gene lookup returns CDR1 SGHRS and CDR2 YFSETQ. In DNA form, the CDR3 reads TGCGCCAGCAGCCCAGGCTTGGGCTACGAGCAGTACTTC. Translating gives CASSPGLGYEQYF.

The V call is TRBV7-6, the J call TRBJ1-4; D is perhaps TRBD1 (6 bases). Germline V gives CDR1 SGHVS, CDR2 FNYEAQ. The CDR3 spans 17 residues. Trimming took 5 bases from V and 0 from J, leaving 16 bases between them. CDR3 region: CASSGRTVFATNEKLFF. Here the CDR3 DNA reads TGTGCCAGCAGCGGACGGACAGTCTTTGCAACTAATGAAAAACTGTTTTTT.

The CDR3 region has the DNA TGCGCCAGCAGCCAAGGGGACATTCGGGGGGACTATGGCTACACCTTC. Its translation: CASSQGDIRGDYGYTF. The chain links TRBV4-1 to TRBJ1-2, with TRBD1 as a possible D gene (6 bases). Between the trimmed V and J ends, which lost 1 base and 3 bases, there was a span of 15 bases. The germline V gene encodes CDR1 MGHRA and CDR2 YSYEKL. This CDR3 is 16 amino acids long.

This clone is a singleton in its sample. The V gene is TRBV5-1, the J gene TRBJ2-5; 9 bases align to TRBD1. This CDR3 spans 14 amino acids. J lost 4 bases, V lost 4 bases, and 5 bases had no gene match. Germline V gene sequence: CDR1 SGHRS, CDR2 YFSETQ. In DNA form, the CDR3 reads TGCGCCAGCAGCCCGGGACAGGGACGAGAGACCCAGTACTTC. It specifies CASSPGQGRETQYF.

The CDR3 region has the DNA TGTGCCAGCAGCTTCAGAGGGAGCCAAGAGACCCAGTACTTC. Protein product: CASSFRGSQETQYF. The gene calls are TRBV5-4 and TRBJ2-5, with D possibly TRBD2 on 5 matching bases. There are 14 residues in the CDR3. Germline CDR1 reads SGHNT; CDR2 reads YYREEE (reference sequence). V was trimmed by 2 bases and J by 1 base, leaving 9 bases between them.

The chain has TRBV27 and TRBJ2-5; tentatively, D is TRBD1 (6 bases). CDR1 MNHEY and CDR2 SMNVEV come from the germline V gene (reference sequence). V was shortened by 2 bases and J by 1 base, with 11 bases between the two germline ends. This CDR3 is 15 amino acids long. The DNA for the CDR3 is TGTGCCAGCAGTTTAAGAGGGACATCCCAAGAGACCCAGTACTTC. This sequence encodes CASSLRGTSQETQYF.

This clone was picked up a small number of times. The rearrangement uses TRBV7-6 and TRBJ2-7; the match to TRBD2 covers 10 bases. CDR3 length: 15 residues. Trimming cost V 1 base and J 0 bases; bases outside gene matches: 0. Per germline, CDR1 SGHVS and CDR2 FNYEAQ. This CDR3 is CASSLGTSGSYEQYF. The CDR3 nucleotides are TGTGCCAGCAGCTTAGGGACTAGCGGCTCCTACGAGCAGTACTTC.

The rearrangement links TRBV2 to TRBJ2-3, with D possibly matching TRBD2 (5 bases). The length of the CDR3 is 13 residues. Trimming pared 8 bases from V and 4 bases from J, leaving 13 bases between. Germline values: CDR1 SNHLY, CDR2 FYNNEI. The CDR3 loop is CASSRVGADTQYF. The CDR3 DNA sequence: TGTGCCAGCTCCCGGGTGGGAGCAGATACGCAGTATTTT. Full variable domain (remainder filled in from reference TRBV2 and TRBJ2-3): EPEVTQTPSHQVTQMGQEVILRCVPISNHLYFYWYRQILGQKVEFLVSFYNNEISEKSEIFDDQFSVERPDGSNFTLKIRSTKLEDSAMYFCASSRVGADTQYFGPGTRLTVL.

The CDR3 nucleotides read TGTGCCAGCAGCCCCGGGGAGGGTCATGAGCAGTTCTTC. This translates into CASSPGEGHEQFF. This chain uses TRBV11-2 with TRBJ2-1; the match to TRBD2 covers 7 bases. The ends lost 5 bases at V and 8 bases at J; junction bases unmatched: 6. CDR3 size: 13 residues. Germline V gene data show CDR1 as SGHAT and CDR2 as FQNNGV.

This sequence joins TRBV9 and TRBJ2-1; maybe TRBD1 (5 bases). This CDR3 comprises 14 residues. Germline V CDR1 and CDR2: SGDLS, YYNGEE. Trimming took 4 bases from V and 6 from J, leaving 14 bases between them. The CDR3 nucleotides are TGTGCCAGCAGCCCAAGTTGGGGCTCCAATGAGCAGTTCTTC. Translated: CASSPSWGSNEQFF. The full variable domain, completed using reference TRBV9 and TRBJ2-1, is DSGVTQTPKHLITATGQRVTLRCSPRSGDLSVYWYQQSLDQGLQFLIQYYNGEERAKGNILERFSAQQFPDLHSELNLSSLELGDSALYFCASSPSWGSNEQFFGPGTRLTVL.